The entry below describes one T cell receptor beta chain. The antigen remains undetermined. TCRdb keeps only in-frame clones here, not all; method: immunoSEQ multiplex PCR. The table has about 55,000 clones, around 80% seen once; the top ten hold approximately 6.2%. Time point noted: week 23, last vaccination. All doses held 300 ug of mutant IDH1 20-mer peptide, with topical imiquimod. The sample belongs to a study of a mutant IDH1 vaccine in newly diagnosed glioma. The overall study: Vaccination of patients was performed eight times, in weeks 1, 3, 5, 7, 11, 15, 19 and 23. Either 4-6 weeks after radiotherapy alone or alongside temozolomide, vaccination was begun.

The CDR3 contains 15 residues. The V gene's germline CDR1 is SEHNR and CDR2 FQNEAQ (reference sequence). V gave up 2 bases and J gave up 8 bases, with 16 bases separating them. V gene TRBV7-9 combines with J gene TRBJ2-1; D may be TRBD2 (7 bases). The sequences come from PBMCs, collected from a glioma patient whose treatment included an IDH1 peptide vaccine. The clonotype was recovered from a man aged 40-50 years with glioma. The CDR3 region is CASSLSGGGRDEQFF. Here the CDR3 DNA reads TGTGCCAGCAGCTTATCGGGCGGGGGCCGAGATGAGCAGTTCTTC.